Reported below is one TCR beta chain. Its antigen is unidentified. Libraries were prepared by immunoSEQ multiplex PCR; TCRdb keeps only in-frame clonotypes and omits some of them. The table has around 83,000 clones, around three quarters seen once; the top ten hold about 19%. The data were obtained in a study of T cells in localized non-small cell lung cancer. Regarding the study as a whole: Only one tumor region went through sequencing, so heterogeneity may still be there. Highest T cell clonality was seen in uninvolved adjacent lung, surpassing that measured in tumor. Higher adjacent-lung clonality was associated with shorter survival. Adjacent lung exhibited a median of about 56 among the 100 most abundant tumor clones.

This CDR3 comprises 15 residues. Per germline, CDR1 MDHEN and CDR2 SYDVKM. Unmatched junction bases numbered 2, after V lost 2 bases and J lost 1 base. The gene calls are TRBV28 and TRBJ1-5, with 7 bases fitting TRBD1. This TCR came from a man aged 35 to 69 with stage II squamous cell lung carcinoma. Sequenced material: PBMCs, taken before any cancer treatment. CDR3 in amino acids: CASSLQGVSNQPQHF. The DNA for the CDR3 is TGTGCCAGCAGTTTACAGGGGGTAAGCAATCAGCCCCAGCATTTT. The full variable domain, completed using reference TRBV28 and TRBJ1-5, is DVKVTQSSRYLVKRTGEKVFLECVQDMDHENMFWYRQDPGLGLRLIYFSYDVKMKEKGDIPEGYSVSREKKERFSLILESASTNQTSMYLCASSLQGVSNQPQHFGDGTRLSIL.